This T cell receptor (beta chain) was documented in a study of cytomegalovirus exposure and HLA in healthy donors. Across the study: Earlier work reported 90 million to 120 million unique TCR beta sequences from some 170 million T cells.

The PCR made use of 60 Vbeta and 13 Jbeta primers. The data were produced by immunoSEQ multiplex PCR, yet TCRdb's version contains in-frame clones alone and is incomplete. In the table there are 200,000 to 250,000 clones, under 90% of which are singletons. Findings of the study overall: Common viral pathogens seemed to be connected with several of the most significant clusters, according to a later analysis. Association of a missense DCLRE1C variant with TCR beta V- and J-gene trimming was reported in a later analysis. A reported reduction in N-insertions relative to the approximately 640-donor mean was seen in an Asian-associated ancestry cluster in a later analysis.

A note on this clone: What it recognizes is unknown.

In germline, CDR1 is KGHSH, CDR2 LQKENI. The CDR3 contains 15 residues. Trimming cost V 3 bases and J 2 bases, with 8 bases left between them. This receptor was identified in a human donor in good health. Sequenced material: PBMCs. The V and J genes are TRBV18 and TRBJ2-6; no definite D call. DNA for the CDR3: TGTGCCAGCTCACCTACACTAACTGGGGCCAACGTCCTGACTTTC. Translated: CASSPTLTGANVLTF. The full variable domain, in which reference TRBV18 and TRBJ2-6 provide the parts outside the CDR3, is NAGVMQNPRHLVRRRGQEARLRCSPMKGHSHVYWYRQLPEEGLKFMVYLQKENIIDESGMPKERFSAEFPKEGPSILRIQQVVRGDSAAYFCASSPTLTGANVLTFGAGSRLTVL.